A single sample is the source of the 14 T cell receptor beta chains below, sequenced in a study of OX40 agonist ivuxolimab in advanced cancers. The library was generated by the immunoSEQ multiplex PCR assay. As stored in TCRdb, this immuneACCESS dataset retains in-frame rearrangements with V and J assigned. A fraction of the clones does not appear; measured against another copy, unresolved V genes explain less than half of the discrepancy, and the remainder lacks a known reason. In this sample the table shows around 40,000 clones, roughly 83% of which occur a single time. Approximately 22% of the sample lies in the top ten. The sequenced sample was CD4+ or CD8+ T cells sorted from blood, obtained in a trial of the OX40 agonist ivuxolimab. The receptor set was obtained from an adult with an advanced solid tumor such as melanoma, head and neck, liver or kidney cancer.

This clone was detected a few times. The chain is built from TRBV30 and TRBJ1-1; no clear D gene. The CDR3 extends over 12 amino acids. Trimming left V 1 base short and J 4 bases short, with 7 bases between. Germline-derived CDR1 and CDR2 are GTSNPN and SVGIG (reference sequence). For the CDR3, the DNA is TGTGCCTGGAGTGAAACGGCCACTGAAGCTTTCTTT. Residues: CAWSETATEAFF.

The sample holds one count of this clone. This rearrangement joins TRBV9 to TRBJ2-7, with a tentative D call TRBD1 (6 bases). The germline CDR1 and CDR2 sequences are SGDLS and YYNGEE. The V end was cut by 3 bases, the J end by 3 bases, with 10 bases between. This CDR3 is 13 amino acids long. The CDR3 sequence is CASSATGYYEQYF. The CDR3 coding sequence is TGTGCCAGCAGCGCCACAGGGTACTACGAGCAGTACTTC.

This sequence joins TRBV18 and TRBJ2-1; maybe TRBD2 (6 bases). Trimming pared 6 bases from V and 5 bases from J, leaving 20 bases between. Looked up from germline, CDR1 is KGHSH and CDR2 is LQKENI. This CDR3 spans 16 amino acids. The CDR3 sequence: CASSSPEGSSDNEQFF. Here the CDR3 DNA reads TGTGCCAGCTCCTCCCCGGAGGGCTCCTCGGACAATGAGCAGTTCTTC.

V and J are TRBV27 and TRBJ2-7; D is perhaps TRBD1 or TRBD2 (5 bases each). Trimming cost V 5 bases and J 8 bases, with 19 bases left between them. This CDR3 region has 14 residues. Looked up from germline, CDR1 is MNHEY and CDR2 is SMNVEV (reference sequence). The CDR3, as DNA: TGTGCCAGCAGTCCCCGGGGCGCCGGGAAGCAGCAGTACTTC. Amino acids: CASSPRGAGKQQYF.

The rearrangement uses TRBV9 and TRBJ2-7; 7 bases align to TRBD2. Trimming cost V 0 bases and J 2 bases; bases outside gene matches: 5. The germline gives CDR1 SGDLS, CDR2 YYNGEE. The CDR3 covers 15 residues. DNA of the CDR3: TGTGCCAGCAGCGTAGACGGGGGAGGGACCTACGAGCAGTACTTC. It encodes CASSVDGGGTYEQYF.

The chain uses TRBV5-1 and TRBJ2-7; 10 bases fit TRBD1. The trim removed 0 bases at V and 7 bases at J, leaving 4 bases unmatched. Germline CDR1 is SGHRS and CDR2 is YFSETQ. There are 14 residues in the CDR3. The CDR3 reads CASSLGQGAYEQYF. CDR3 nucleotides: TGCGCCAGCAGCTTGGGACAGGGGGCGTATGAGCAGTACTTC.

The chain uses TRBV9 and TRBJ1-2, with 7 bases matching TRBD1. This CDR3 region has 12 residues. Germline loops: CDR1 SGDLS, CDR2 YYNGEE. With V trimmed by 3 bases and J by 7 bases, 3 bases remained unmatched. CDR3 sequence reads: CASSGTGGGYTF. The CDR3 DNA sequence: TGTGCCAGCAGCGGGACAGGTGGTGGCTACACCTTC. The full variable domain, its missing parts supplied by reference TRBV9 and TRBJ1-2, is DSGVTQTPKHLITATGQRVTLRCSPRSGDLSVYWYQQSLDQGLQFLIQYYNGEERAKGNILERFSAQQFPDLHSELNLSSLELGDSALYFCASSGTGGGYTFGSGTRLTVV.

The chain employs TRBV7-8 and TRBJ1-1, with TRBD1 matching over 7 bases. Germline loops: CDR1 SGHVS, CDR2 FQNEAQ. Losses at the gene ends were 1 base for V and 4 bases for J; bases not matched to a gene: 6. The CDR3 has 15 amino acids. The DNA of the CDR3 is TGTGCCAGCAGCTTAGGATTGACAGGGAGCACTGAAGCTTTCTTT. Its protein is CASSLGLTGSTEAFF.

The chain employs TRBV4-3 and TRBJ2-3; D remains ambiguous. Germline V CDR1 and CDR2: LGHNA, YSLEER. Trimming took off 0 bases at V and 3 bases at J, with 4 bases between the two ends. The CDR3 is 13 amino acids. The CDR3 protein is CASSQDTTDTQYF. CDR3 bases: TGCGCCAGCAGCCAAGACACGACAGATACGCAGTATTTT.

This chain joins TRBV10-3 and TRBJ2-7; 8 bases are a match to TRBD2. The germline gives CDR1 ENHRY, CDR2 SYGVKD. CDR3 size: 17 residues. The junction had 9 bases not matched to a gene; V was cut back by 0 bases and J by 2 bases. The CDR3 is CAISESTSGVTTYEQYF. The CDR3 DNA is TGTGCCATCAGTGAGTCTACTAGCGGAGTAACCACCTACGAGCAGTACTTC.

The chain employs TRBV7-3 and TRBJ2-7; D might be TRBD1 or TRBD2, each matching 5 bases. V lost 6 bases and J lost 3, with 15 bases in between. The CDR3 runs 14 residues. The germline V gene encodes CDR1 SGHTA and CDR2 FQGTGA. CDR3 in DNA: TGTGCCAGCAGTCACCGGGACCGAAACTACGAGCAGTACTTC. Its translation is CASSHRDRNYEQYF.

The chain joins TRBV21-1 to TRBJ2-1. TRBV21-1 is a pseudogene segment. The CDR3 contains 16 residues. The CDR3 loop is CASSNTGGRGLNEQFF. CDR3 coding DNA: TGTGCCAGCAGCAATACTGGGGGAAGGGGCCTTAATGAGCAGTTCTTC.

This chain links TRBV5-6 with TRBJ2-1, with D maybe TRBD1 (6 bases). The CDR3 runs to 16 residues. From germline, CDR1 is SGHDT and CDR2 YYEEEE. V was shortened by 5 bases and J by 7 bases, with 22 bases between the two germline ends. The chain's CDR3 is CASSLPDRPLGNEQFF. The CDR3 coding sequence is TGTGCCAGCAGTTTGCCTGACAGGCCTTTGGGAAATGAGCAGTTCTTC.

The rearrangement links TRBV27 to TRBJ2-2; possibly TRBD1 for D (5 bases). With 0 bases removed from V and 7 bases from J, the gap between germline ends came to 15 bases. The CDR3 is made up of 16 amino acids. The V gene's germline CDR1 is MNHEY and CDR2 SMNVEV (reference sequence). DNA of the CDR3: TGTGCCAGCAGTTTATCTCCAGGGCGGAAGATCGGGGAGCTGTTTTTT. This gives the protein CASSLSPGRKIGELFF.